These 15 T cell receptor beta chains came from one sample sequenced in a study of blood T cells in healthy people across ages. Primers used in a second PCR of about 6 to 11 cycles were a sample-barcoded 5' primer and a J-beta primer mix. TCRdb redid the calling of the 5' RACE reads with MiXCR, one entry per CDR3 protein. In the table there are 1.4 million to 1.5 million distinct CDR3 sequences, around 42% of which are singletons. The sample comprised blood. Source of these receptors: a woman aged 18 to 35 in good health.

This clonotype was observed a handful of times. This rearrangement joins TRBV5-6 to TRBJ2-1, with D possibly matching TRBD2 (6 bases). CDR3 length: 16 amino acids. V gave up 2 bases and J gave up 1 base, with 13 bases separating them. CDR1 is SGHDT and CDR2 is YYEEEE in the germline V gene. The CDR3 bases are TGTGCCAGCAGCTTTATACGGGAGAGGTCCTACAATGAGCAGTTCTTC. Protein sequence: CASSFIRERSYNEQFF.

The rearrangement uses TRBV29-1 and TRBJ2-5; D is undetermined. Per the germline V gene, CDR1 is SQVTM and CDR2 is ANQGSEA. The CDR3 length is 14 residues. The V end lost 0 bases, the J end lost 5 bases, and 13 bases lay between the germline ends. CDR3 sequence reads: CSVEDPGRWETQYF. CDR3 DNA: TGCAGCGTTGAAGATCCGGGCAGATGGGAGACCCAGTACTTC.

The rearrangement links TRBV11-2 to TRBJ1-1, with D perhaps TRBD1 (6 bases). Germline V gene data show CDR1 as SGHAT and CDR2 as FQNNGV. The CDR3 sequence is 15 residues long. The ends were cut back, 5 bases at V and 1 base at J, with 14 bases in the middle. CDR3 region: CASSPLGGTNTEAFF. For the CDR3, the DNA is TGTGCCAGCAGCCCCCTTGGGGGCACGAACACTGAAGCTTTCTTT.

This clonotype has just a few counts. The chain carries TRBV10-3 and TRBJ2-7; D possibly corresponds to TRBD2 (7 bases). Trimming left V 4 bases short and J 2 bases short, with 15 bases between. This CDR3 region has 15 residues. Per germline, CDR1 ENHRY and CDR2 SYGVKD. The CDR3 loop is CAISGGVGGPYEQYF. The CDR3 DNA sequence: TGTGCCATCAGTGGGGGAGTCGGGGGGCCCTACGAGCAGTACTTC.

The chain links TRBV3-1 to TRBJ1-1; D is uncertain. Trimming removed 4 bases from V and 1 base from J, with 7 bases in between. The CDR3 is 13 amino acids. Germline CDR1 reads LGHDT; CDR2 reads YNNKEL (reference sequence). The CDR3 DNA follows: TGTGCCAGCAGCCGGGTGGAGAACACTGAAGCTTTCTTT. It encodes CASSRVENTEAFF.

The chain couples TRBV19 to TRBJ2-1; D is possibly TRBD1 or TRBD2 (5 bases each). The CDR3 runs 12 residues. V lost 3 bases and J 6 bases, leaving 6 bases between the germline ends. Germline V gene sequence: CDR1 LNHDA, CDR2 SQIVND (reference sequence). The CDR3 loop reads CASSIGANEQFF. The CDR3 DNA reads as TGTGCCAGTAGTATCGGGGCCAATGAGCAGTTCTTC.

This chain links TRBV7-2 with TRBJ2-7; D might be TRBD1 (6 bases). Trimming pared 1 base from V and 2 bases from J, leaving 12 bases between. Germline CDR1 SGHTA, CDR2 FQGNSA. CDR3 length: 15 residues. CDR3 DNA sequence: TGTGCCAGCAGCTTAGTATGGACAGATGCCTACGAGCAGTACTTC. This encodes CASSLVWTDAYEQYF.

This clonotype occurred once. The CDR3 does not close with the conserved phenylalanine or tryptophan, likely indicating a read error. This rearrangement joins TRBV7-2 to TRBJ2-1, with D possibly being TRBD2 (7 bases). Germline CDR1 and CDR2: SGHTA and FQGNSA. The CDR3 sequence is 15 residues long. V lost 4 bases and J lost 9, with 19 bases in between. For the CDR3, the DNA is TGTGCCAGCAGCTCAAACGGGGGGCGGGGTGTTGAGCAGTTCTTA. This gives the protein CASSSNGGRGVEQFL.

The rearrangement links TRBV7-9 to TRBJ2-6; TRBD1 is a possible D gene (7 bases). The length of the CDR3 is 17 residues. Trimming removed 5 bases at V and 2 bases at J, with 16 bases between. Germline values: CDR1 SEHNR, CDR2 FQNEAQ (reference sequence). The CDR3 bases are TGTGCCAGCAGCCTAGGGGGGACAGCTCCTGGGGCCAACGTCCTGACTTTC. It specifies CASSLGGTAPGANVLTF.

This clonotype was detected only a few times. The rearrangement joins TRBV10-3 to TRBJ2-3; D not resolved. Germline values: CDR1 ENHRY, CDR2 SYGVKD. The CDR3 spans 11 residues. With 10 bases removed from V and 6 bases from J, the gap between germline ends came to 11 bases. DNA of the CDR3: TGTGCCACCCATACCGGGGATACGCAGTATTTT. It specifies CATHTGDTQYF.

A few counts support this clonotype. CDR3 in DNA: TGTGCCATCAGTGAGTCTGGTTCCACCGGGGAGCTGTTTTTT. Its protein is CAISESGSTGELFF. The V call is TRBV10-3, the J call TRBJ2-2; unclear D gene. V was cut by 0 bases and J by 4 bases, with 6 bases left in between. CDR3 length equals 14 residues. Germline V lookup: CDR1 ENHRY, CDR2 SYGVKD.

The V gene is TRBV20-1, the J gene TRBJ2-5; a weak D match, TRBD1 (6 bases). This CDR3 is 13 amino acids long. Germline CDR1 reads DFQATT; CDR2 reads SNEGSKA (reference sequence). V was pared by 3 bases and J by 5 bases, with 13 bases between. The CDR3, as DNA: TGCAGTGCTAGGTACAGGGTGGCCGAGACCCAGTACTTC. It yields the protein CSARYRVAETQYF.

In DNA form, the CDR3 reads TGCAGTGCTAGAGAGAGAGAGTATAGCAATCAGCCCCAGCATTTT. Amino acid sequence: CSAREREYSNQPQHF. The chain carries TRBV20-1 and TRBJ1-5, with D uncertain. Trimming pared 0 bases from V and 0 bases from J, leaving 9 bases between. The CDR3 loop spans 15 amino acids. Germline V lookup: CDR1 DFQATT, CDR2 SNEGSKA (reference sequence).

The chain joins TRBV7-2 to TRBJ2-2; D uncertain. CDR3 length: 15 amino acids. The germline CDR1 and CDR2 sequences are SGHTA and FQGNSA. The V gene lost 2 bases and the J gene lost 2 bases, with 9 bases spanning the gap. Here the CDR3 DNA reads TGTGCCAGCAGCTTAAGAAAAGGCAACACCGGGGAGCTGTTTTTT. It encodes CASSLRKGNTGELFF.

The V gene is TRBV15, the J gene TRBJ2-1; 9 bases agree with TRBD2. From germline, CDR1 is LNHNV and CDR2 YYDKDF (reference sequence). With 1 base clipped from V and 4 bases from J, the junction kept 2 bases outside the gene matches. The CDR3 loop spans 15 amino acids. CDR3 bases: TGTGCCACCAGCAGAGTGCGGGGGGGATACAATGAGCAGTTCTTC. This codes for CATSRVRGGYNEQFF. Filled out from reference TRBV15 and TRBJ2-1, the complete variable domain reads DAMVIQNPRYQVTQFGKPVTLSCSQTLNHNVMYWYQQKSSQAPKLLFHYYDKDFNNEADTPDNFQSRRPNTSFCFLDIRSPGLGDTAMYLCATSRVRGGYNEQFFGPGTRLTVL.